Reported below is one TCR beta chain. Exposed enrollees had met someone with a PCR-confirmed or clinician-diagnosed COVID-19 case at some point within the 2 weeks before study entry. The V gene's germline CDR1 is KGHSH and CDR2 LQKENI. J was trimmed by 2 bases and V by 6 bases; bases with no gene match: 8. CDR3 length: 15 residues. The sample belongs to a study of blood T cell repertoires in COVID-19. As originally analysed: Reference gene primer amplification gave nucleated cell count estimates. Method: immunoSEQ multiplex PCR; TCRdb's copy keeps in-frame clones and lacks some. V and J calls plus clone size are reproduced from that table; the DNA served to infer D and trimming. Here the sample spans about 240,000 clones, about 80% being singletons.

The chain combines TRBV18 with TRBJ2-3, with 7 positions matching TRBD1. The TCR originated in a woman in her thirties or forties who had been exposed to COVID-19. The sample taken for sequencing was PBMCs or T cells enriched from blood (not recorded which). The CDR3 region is CASSLRQGDTDTQYF. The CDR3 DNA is TGTGCCAGCTCCCTCCGACAGGGTGACACAGATACGCAGTATTTT.